A selection of T cell receptor beta chains follows, all from one sample in a study of blood T cell repertoires in COVID-19. Sequenced by immunoSEQ multiplex PCR; TCRdb stores in-frame clones only, minus some. The sample yields around 250,000 clones, approximately 82% seen once. Sequencing input: peripheral blood. The receptor source for this set is a man aged 80 or over with acute or convalescent COVID-19. CDR3s include the opening cysteine and the closing phenylalanine or tryptophan. The D gene is left open where the match is weak. The listing skips clone size in some rows; elsewhere it reads once, few, many or a size class.

d_call	v_call	j_call	clone_size	cdr3_nt	cdr3_aa
TRBD1	TRBV30	TRBJ1-1	NA	TGTGCCTGGATTAACAGGGGTATGAACACTGAAGCTTTCTTT	CAWINRGMNTEAFF
TRBD1	TRBV6-5	TRBJ1-2	once	TGTGCCAGCAGACAGGGGCGGAAGAACTATGGCTACACCTTC	CASRQGRKNYGYTF
TRBD1	TRBV28	TRBJ2-3	NA	TGTGCCAGCAGTTTTGGGGGACAGCCACGCACAGATACGCAGTATTTT	CASSFGGQPRTDTQYF
NA	TRBV7-9	TRBJ2-5	NA	TGTGCCAGCAGCTTAGGGGGGGACAGCCAAGAGACCCAGTACTTC	CASSLGGDSQETQYF
NA	TRBV13	TRBJ1-5	NA	TGTGCCAGCAGCCAAGGGGGTTTCCGCAATCAGCCCCAGCATTTT	CASSQGGFRNQPQHF
NA	TRBV28	TRBJ1-1	NA	TGTGCCAGCAAGTCCAGGGGTTCTGAAGCTTTCTTT	CASKSRGSEAFF
TRBD1	TRBV7-9	TRBJ2-7	NA	TGTGCCAGCAGCTTAGCCGGACAGGGGGCGCGAGAGCAGTACTTC	CASSLAGQGAREQYF
NA	TRBV7-9	TRBJ2-3	NA	TGTGCCAGCATCCAGGACACTAACACAGATACGCAGTATTTT	CASIQDTNTDTQYF
TRBD1	TRBV9	TRBJ1-6	NA	TGTGCCAGCAGCGAAGTTGGACAGGCGGGTTCACCCCTCCACTTT	CASSEVGQAGSPLHF
TRBD1	TRBV19	TRBJ2-2	NA	TGTGCCAGTAGTATCCGCCCAGGGGGCACGAACACCGGGGAGCTGTTTTTT	CASSIRPGGTNTGELFF
NA	TRBV4-1	TRBJ1-5	few	TGCGCCAGCAGCCGGGCGGCAGAGGGACAGCCCCAGCATTTT	CASSRAAEGQPQHF
NA	TRBV23-1	TRBJ2-5	NA	TGCGCCAGCAGTCACCCGGCCGAGGGTAGCGCCCTCTGCGAGACCCAGTACTTC	CASSHPAEGSALCETQYF
TRBD1	TRBV6-6	TRBJ2-3	NA	TGTGCCAGCAGAGAGAGGGGGCAATCAGATACGCAGTATTTT	CASRERGQSDTQYF
NA	TRBV7-7	TRBJ2-5	NA	TGTGCCAGCAGCTTCCGTAGCAGAGAGACCCAGTACTTC	CASSFRSRETQYF
TRBD1	TRBV6-6	TRBJ2-1	NA	TGTGCCAGCAGTTACTCGAACAGGGGCAATGAGCAGTTCTTC	CASSYSNRGNEQFF
TRBD2	TRBV5-4	TRBJ2-3	NA	TGTGCCAGCAGCTTAGGACTAGCCTCAGATACGCAGTATTTT	CASSLGLASDTQYF
TRBD1	TRBV5-8	TRBJ1-5	few	TGTGCCAGCAGCTGGGGTCAGGGGGCCCAAAATCAGCCCCAGCATTTT	CASSWGQGAQNQPQHF
NA	TRBV29-1	TRBJ1-1	NA	TGCAGCGTTGAGCAGGGAGGCACTGAAGCTTTCTTT	CSVEQGGTEAFF
TRBD2	TRBV11-2	TRBJ2-3	NA	TGTGCCAGCAGCTTACGTCCCGGGAGGGATACGCAGTATTTT	CASSLRPGRDTQYF
NA	TRBV2	TRBJ1-6	NA	TGTGCCAGCAGTCCCGACAGCTATAATTCACCCCTCCACTTT	CASSPDSYNSPLHF
TRBD2	TRBV10-3	TRBJ2-1	once	TGTGCCATCGGGCCGGGACTAGCGGGGGGGAGCTACAATGAGCAGTTCTTC	CAIGPGLAGGSYNEQFF
TRBD1	TRBV5-4	TRBJ1-1	NA	TGTGCCAGCAGCTTCACCACAGGGGCTGAAGCTTTCTTT	CASSFTTGAEAFF
TRBD1	TRBV28	TRBJ1-5	once	TGTGCCAGCCGACAGGGAAGCAATCAGCCCCAGCATTTT	CASRQGSNQPQHF
TRBD1	TRBV11-3	TRBJ1-4	NA	TGTGCCAGCAGCCGCCCGGACGAGACAGGGGATGAAAAACTGTTTTTT	CASSRPDETGDEKLFF
TRBD2	TRBV5-1	TRBJ2-5	NA	TGCGCCAGCAGCCGAACCGGGACTACCTCTGGGGCAGAGACCCAGTACTTC	CASSRTGTTSGAETQYF
NA	TRBV19	TRBJ1-1	NA	TGTGCCAGTAGTGAGCGACAGGTGGCGCGTCACACTGAAGCTTTCTTT	CASSERQVARHTEAFF
TRBD1	TRBV5-1	TRBJ2-7	NA	TGCGCCAGCAGCCTCCGGGGACAGGGGTCTTACGAGCAGTACTTC	CASSLRGQGSYEQYF
NA	TRBV20-1	TRBJ2-5	NA	TGCAGTGCTAGTAGGGCAGGGCAGCAAGAGACCCAGTACTTC	CSASRAGQQETQYF
TRBD1	TRBV5-1	TRBJ1-4	NA	TGCGCCAGCAGCTTGGCAGGGGGGACTAATGAAAAACTGTTTTTT	CASSLAGGTNEKLFF
TRBD1	TRBV19	TRBJ2-7	NA	TGTGCCAGTCGAGGACAGGGGAATGGCGAGCAGTACTTC	CASRGQGNGEQYF
TRBD1	TRBV4-2	TRBJ2-6	NA	TGTGCCAGCAGCCACCAGGGGGACTCTGGGGCCAACGTCCTGACTTTC	CASSHQGDSGANVLTF
TRBD2	TRBV29-1	TRBJ2-2	NA	TGCAGCGTCTCACCCCTAGCGGCGAACACCGGGGAGCTGTTTTTT	CSVSPLAANTGELFF